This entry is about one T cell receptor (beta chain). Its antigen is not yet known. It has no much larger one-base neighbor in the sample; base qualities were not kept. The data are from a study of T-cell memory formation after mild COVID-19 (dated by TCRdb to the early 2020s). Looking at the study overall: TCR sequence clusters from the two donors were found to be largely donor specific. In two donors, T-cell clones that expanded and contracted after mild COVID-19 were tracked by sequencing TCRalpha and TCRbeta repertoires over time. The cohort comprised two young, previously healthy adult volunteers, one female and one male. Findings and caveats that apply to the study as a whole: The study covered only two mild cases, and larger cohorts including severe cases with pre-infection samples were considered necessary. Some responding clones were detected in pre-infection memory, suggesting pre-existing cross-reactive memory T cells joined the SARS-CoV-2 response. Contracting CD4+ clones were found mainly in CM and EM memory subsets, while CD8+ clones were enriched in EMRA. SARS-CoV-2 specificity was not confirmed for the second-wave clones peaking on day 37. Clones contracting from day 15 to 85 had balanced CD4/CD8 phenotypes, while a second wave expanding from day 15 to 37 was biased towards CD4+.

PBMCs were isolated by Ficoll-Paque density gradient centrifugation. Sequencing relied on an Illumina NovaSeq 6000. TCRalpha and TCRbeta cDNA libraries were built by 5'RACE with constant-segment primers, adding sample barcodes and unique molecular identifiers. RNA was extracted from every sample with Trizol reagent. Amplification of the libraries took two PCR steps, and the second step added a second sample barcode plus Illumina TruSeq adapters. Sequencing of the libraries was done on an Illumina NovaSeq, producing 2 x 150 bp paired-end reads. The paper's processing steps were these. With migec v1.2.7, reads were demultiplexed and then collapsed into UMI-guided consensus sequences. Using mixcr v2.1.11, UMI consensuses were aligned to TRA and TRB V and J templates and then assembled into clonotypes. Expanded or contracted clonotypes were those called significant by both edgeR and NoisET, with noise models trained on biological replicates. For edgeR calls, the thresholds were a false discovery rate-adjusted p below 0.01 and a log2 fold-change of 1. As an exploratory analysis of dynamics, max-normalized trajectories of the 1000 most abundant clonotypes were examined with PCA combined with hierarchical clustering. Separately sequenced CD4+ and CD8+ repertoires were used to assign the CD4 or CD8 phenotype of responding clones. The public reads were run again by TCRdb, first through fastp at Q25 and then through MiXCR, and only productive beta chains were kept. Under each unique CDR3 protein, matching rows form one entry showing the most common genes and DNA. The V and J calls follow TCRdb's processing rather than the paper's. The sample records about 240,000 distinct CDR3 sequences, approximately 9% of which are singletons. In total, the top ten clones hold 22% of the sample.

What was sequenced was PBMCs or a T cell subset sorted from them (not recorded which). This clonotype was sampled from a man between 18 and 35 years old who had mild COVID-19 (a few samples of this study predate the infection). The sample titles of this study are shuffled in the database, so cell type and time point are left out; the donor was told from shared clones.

The DNA sequence follows: TGCGCCAGCAGCCAAGATTTGGCGGGGAACACAGATACGCAGTATTTT. This gives the protein CASSQDLAGNTDTQYF. The chain is made from TRBV4-1 and TRBJ2-3; the D segment could be TRBD2, given 6 matching bases. V and J lose 0 bases and 2 bases, and a span of 12 bases separates them. From the cysteine up to the phenylalanine, the CDR3 has a length of 16 residues. Only the CDR3 DNA stays, 48 bases, in frame from base 1. CDR1 and CDR2, looked up from the germline V gene, are MGHRA and YSYEKL.